The clone carrying this T cell receptor (beta chain) has a handful of counts. The antigen remains unidentified. There are 13 residues in the CDR3. V was cut by 8 bases and J by 0 bases, with 10 bases left in between. CDR1 and CDR2 (germline): MGHDK, SYGVNS. This entry is derived from a study of vaccination and CD4 T cells after COVID-19. The Oncomine TCR Beta short-read assay was applied to DNA of cultured CD4+ T cells. TCRdb called the PCR reads again in MiXCR, with one record for every CDR3 protein. The sample yields nearly 15,000 distinct CDR3 sequences, more than 25% seen once. As to treatment: approximately nine-day PBMC culture with coronavirus spike peptide pools or control peptides (ViraFEST assay).

The material sequenced was cultured CD4+ T cells from blood. This receptor was identified in a human donor with COVID-19. This chain links TRBV25-1 with TRBJ1-1; D not resolved. The CDR3 DNA reads as TGTGCCAGCCGTTATGGGATGAACACTGAAGCTTTCTTT. Residues: CASRYGMNTEAFF. Together with reference TRBV25-1 and TRBJ1-1, the CDR3 gives the full variable domain: EADIYQTPRYLVIGTGKKITLECSQTMGHDKMYWYQQDPGMELHLIHYSYGVNSTEKGDLSSESTVSRIRTEHFPLTLESARPSHTSQYLCASRYGMNTEAFFGQGTRLTVV.